These 16 T cell receptor beta chains were all obtained from the same sample, sequenced in a study of STAT3 mutations in large granular lymphocyte leukemia. The table came from immunoSEQ multiplex PCR; TCRdb's copy has only in-frame clones and leaves some out. The table includes under 35,000 clones, 75% to 90% detected once. For these receptors, no antigen is known. Overall study findings and caveats: Every T-cell large granular lymphocyte leukemia patient had at least one immunodominant TCR beta clonotype.

Specimen: peripheral blood mononuclear cells. All receptors derive from a man in his sixties with T-cell large granular lymphocyte leukemia. Some clones in this sample may be carry-over from other donors' samples.

This clone showed up just a few times. The chain couples TRBV4-1 to TRBJ1-1, with D perhaps TRBD1 (5 bases). Germline-derived CDR1 and CDR2 are MGHRA and YSYEKL. V lost 0 bases, J lost 5 bases, and 13 bases lay in between. The CDR3 contains 15 residues. This CDR3 reads CASSQERGQLTEAFF. The CDR3 DNA is TGCGCCAGCAGCCAAGAAAGGGGCCAGTTGACTGAAGCTTTCTTT.

V is TRBV5-1 and J is TRBJ2-7, with 10 bases that match TRBD2. The CDR3 is 17 residues long. CDR1 is SGHRS and CDR2 is YFSETQ in the germline V gene. With V trimmed by 0 bases and J by 4 bases, 10 bases remained unmatched. CDR3 coding DNA: TGCGCCAGCAGCTTGGAGGGTAGGGGAGCGGGAGGGTACGAGCAGTACTTC. This sequence encodes CASSLEGRGAGGYEQYF. The complete variable domain, with remaining parts taken from reference TRBV5-1 and TRBJ2-7, reads KAGVTQTPRYLIKTRGQQVTLSCSPISGHRSVSWYQQTPGQGLQFLFEYFSETQRNKGNFPGRFSGRQFSNSRSEMNVSTLELGDSALYLCASSLEGRGAGGYEQYFGPGTRLTVT.

J is TRBJ2-7 and V is TRBV30; 8 nucleotides line up with TRBD1. V lost 1 base, J lost 2 bases, and 13 bases stayed unmatched. Germline V gene data show CDR1 as GTSNPN and CDR2 as SVGIG (reference sequence). This CDR3 has 17 amino acids. CDR3 in DNA: TGTGCCTGGAGTGGGGCAGGACAGGGACGAACCACCTACGAGCAGTACTTC. Translating it yields CAWSGAGQGRTTYEQYF. Combining the CDR3 with reference TRBV30 and TRBJ2-7 gives the whole variable domain SQTIHQWPATLVQPVGSPLSLECTVEGTSNPNLYWYRQAAGRGLQLLFYSVGIGQISSEVPQNLSASRPQDRQFILSSKKLLLSDSGFYLCAWSGAGQGRTTYEQYFGPGTRLTVT.

This chain links TRBV30 with TRBJ1-1, with D maybe TRBD1 (5 bases). The V gene's germline CDR1 is GTSNPN and CDR2 SVGIG (reference sequence). CDR3 size: 14 residues. V was pared by 0 bases and J by 5 bases, with 13 bases between. CDR3 amino acids: CAWSVGGAGTEAFF. The DNA for the CDR3 is TGTGCCTGGAGTGTAGGCGGGGCCGGTACTGAAGCTTTCTTT.

The chain combines TRBV10-3 with TRBJ2-5; D is tentatively TRBD1 or TRBD2 (5 bases each). V gave up 5 bases and J gave up 1 base, with 17 bases separating them. CDR3 length: 16 amino acids. Germline values: CDR1 ENHRY, CDR2 SYGVKD. CDR3 sequence reads: CAISPGASSTQETQYF. The CDR3 DNA sequence: TGTGCCATCAGTCCCGGGGCGTCTAGTACCCAAGAGACCCAGTACTTC.

The gene calls are TRBV19 and TRBJ1-2; possibly TRBD1 for D (5 bases). Germline CDR1 reads LNHDA; CDR2 reads SQIVND (reference sequence). The length of the CDR3 is 13 residues. V gave up 7 bases and J gave up 6 bases, with 15 bases separating them. CDR3 protein: CASTGRVGHGYTF. Written as DNA, the CDR3 is TGTGCCAGTACGGGCAGGGTGGGCCATGGCTACACCTTC.

The chain carries TRBV5-1 and TRBJ1-2, with 7 positions matching TRBD1. V was clipped by 4 bases and J by 0 bases; unmatched bases: 3. CDR1 and CDR2 from the germline V gene are SGHRS and YFSETQ. This CDR3 region has 14 residues. CDR3 sequence reads: CASSQGTANYGYTF. The CDR3 DNA reads as TGCGCCAGCAGCCAAGGGACAGCTAACTATGGCTACACCTTC.

This clone was seen just once. The rearrangement uses TRBV5-6 and TRBJ2-2; D may be TRBD1 (5 bases). Looked up from germline, CDR1 is SGHDT and CDR2 is YYEEEE. The CDR3 has 15 amino acids. Trimming removed 0 bases from V and 6 bases from J, with 12 bases in between. The CDR3 nucleotides read TGTGCCAGCAGCTTGGTCCCAGGGTATCCCGGGGAGCTGTTTTTT. It encodes CASSLVPGYPGELFF.

This clone was recorded a few times. J is TRBJ1-1 and V is TRBV7-9, with 9 nucleotides matching TRBD1. V lost 6 bases to trimming and J lost 5 bases; unmatched junction nucleotides: 13. Germline V gene lookup returns CDR1 SEHNR and CDR2 FQNEAQ (reference sequence). The CDR3 runs 16 residues. The CDR3 DNA reads TGTGCCAGCAGTCCTAGGACAGGGGAGTTTTCGACTGAAGCTTTCTTT. Protein: CASSPRTGEFSTEAFF.

This clone was counted a few times. The chain joins TRBV5-1 to TRBJ2-5; D is undetermined. Per germline, CDR1 SGHRS and CDR2 YFSETQ. This CDR3 contains 15 residues. Trimming removed 2 bases from V and 5 bases from J, with 16 bases in between. CDR3 in DNA: TGCGCCAGCAGCTTAAGGACGAGTCCTGGGGAGACCCAGTACTTC. Its translation: CASSLRTSPGETQYF. The whole variable domain, filled in from reference TRBV5-1 and TRBJ2-5, reads KAGVTQTPRYLIKTRGQQVTLSCSPISGHRSVSWYQQTPGQGLQFLFEYFSETQRNKGNFPGRFSGRQFSNSRSEMNVSTLELGDSALYLCASSLRTSPGETQYFGPGTRLLVL.

This clone was seen a few times. This chain connects TRBV5-6 to TRBJ2-7; the D call may be TRBD1 or TRBD2 (5 bases each). Germline assignment: CDR1 SGHDT and CDR2 YYEEEE. V lost 4 bases to trimming and J lost 3 bases, with 14 bases between them. This CDR3 spans 14 amino acids. This CDR3 is CASSGTGALYEQYF. The CDR3 DNA reads as TGTGCCAGCAGCGGAACCGGGGCCCTCTACGAGCAGTACTTC. The entire variable domain, with the rest obtained from reference TRBV5-6 and TRBJ2-7, is as follows: DAGVTQSPTHLIKTRGQQVTLRCSPKSGHDTVSWYQQALGQGPQFIFQYYEEEERQRGNFPDRFSGHQFPNYSSELNVNALLLGDSALYLCASSGTGALYEQYFGPGTRLTVT.

V usage is TRBV15 and J usage is TRBJ2-3, with D possibly being TRBD2 (6 bases). Germline CDR1 reads LNHNV; CDR2 reads YYDKDF (reference sequence). Trimming pared 7 bases from V and 4 bases from J, leaving 12 bases between. The CDR3 extends over 13 amino acids. The CDR3 sequence: CATISGGADTQYF. The CDR3 nucleotides are TGTGCCACCATTAGCGGAGGCGCAGATACGCAGTATTTT. The variable domain in full, completed from reference TRBV15 and TRBJ2-3, reads DAMVIQNPRYQVTQFGKPVTLSCSQTLNHNVMYWYQQKSSQAPKLLFHYYDKDFNNEADTPDNFQSRRPNTSFCFLDIRSPGLGDTAMYLCATISGGADTQYFGPGTRLTVL.

This clone was detected a few times. The sample contains more than one DNA sequence encoding this CDR3. The chain employs TRBV5-1 and TRBJ2-5; unclear D gene. The CDR3 runs 11 residues. V dropped 0 bases and J dropped 3 bases, with 0 bases sitting between them. Germline loops: CDR1 SGHRS, CDR2 YFSETQ. CDR3 bases: TGCGCCAGCAGCTTGGAAGAGACCCAGTACTTC. It specifies CASSLEETQYF.

This clone showed up just once. V is TRBV10-3 and J is TRBJ1-4, with D hard to call. The V gene lost 5 bases and the J gene lost 5 bases, with 12 bases spanning the gap. Per germline, CDR1 ENHRY and CDR2 SYGVKD. The CDR3 has 14 amino acids. CDR3 loop: CAISSGRANEKLFF. The CDR3 DNA sequence: TGTGCCATCAGTTCCGGCCGAGCAAATGAAAAACTGTTTTTT.

This sequence joins TRBV18 and TRBJ1-3, with 7 nucleotides matching TRBD1. The V segment lost 5 bases and the J segment 3 bases; nucleotides outside the gene matches: 13. CDR1 is KGHSH and CDR2 is LQKENI in the germline V gene. The CDR3 covers 17 residues. CDR3 sequence reads: CASSTRTGPSGGNTIYF. As DNA, the CDR3 is TGTGCCAGCTCAACAAGGACAGGCCCCTCGGGTGGAAACACCATATATTTT. The full variable domain, rest sourced from reference TRBV18 and TRBJ1-3, is NAGVMQNPRHLVRRRGQEARLRCSPMKGHSHVYWYRQLPEEGLKFMVYLQKENIIDESGMPKERFSAEFPKEGPSILRIQQVVRGDSAAYFCASSTRTGPSGGNTIYFGEGSWLTVV.

The chain carries TRBV11-1 and TRBJ2-2; TRBD1 matches at 7 bases. Losses at the gene ends were 7 bases for V and 4 bases for J; bases not matched to a gene: 6. This CDR3 region has 14 residues. The germline CDR1 and CDR2 sequences are SGHAT and FQDESV (reference sequence). The CDR3 nucleotides are TGTGCCAGCAACTCTCAGGGGGTCACCGGGGAGCTGTTTTTT. Its translation: CASNSQGVTGELFF. The variable domain in full, completed from reference TRBV11-1 and TRBJ2-2, reads EAEVAQSPRYKITEKSQAVAFWCDPISGHATLYWYRQILGQGPELLVQFQDESVVDDSQLPKDRFSAERLKGVDSTLKIQPAELGDSAMYLCASNSQGVTGELFFGEGSRLTVL.